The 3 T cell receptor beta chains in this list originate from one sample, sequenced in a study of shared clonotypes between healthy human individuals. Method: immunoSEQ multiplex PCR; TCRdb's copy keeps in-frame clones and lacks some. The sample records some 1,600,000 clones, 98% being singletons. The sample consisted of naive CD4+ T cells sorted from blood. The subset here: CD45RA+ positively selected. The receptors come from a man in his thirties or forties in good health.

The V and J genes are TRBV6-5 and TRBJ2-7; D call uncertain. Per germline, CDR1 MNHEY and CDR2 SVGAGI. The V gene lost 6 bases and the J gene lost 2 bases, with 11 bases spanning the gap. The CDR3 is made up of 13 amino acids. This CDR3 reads CASRKQHPYEQYF. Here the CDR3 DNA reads TGTGCCAGCAGAAAACAGCATCCCTACGAGCAGTACTTC.

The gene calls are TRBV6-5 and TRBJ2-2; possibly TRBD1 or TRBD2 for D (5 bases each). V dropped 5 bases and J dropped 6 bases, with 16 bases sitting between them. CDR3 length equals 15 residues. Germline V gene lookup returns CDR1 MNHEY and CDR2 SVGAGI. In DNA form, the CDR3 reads TGTGCCAGCAGTCGACAGCCTTTGGGGGCCGGGGAGCTGTTTTTT. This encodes CASSRQPLGAGELFF.

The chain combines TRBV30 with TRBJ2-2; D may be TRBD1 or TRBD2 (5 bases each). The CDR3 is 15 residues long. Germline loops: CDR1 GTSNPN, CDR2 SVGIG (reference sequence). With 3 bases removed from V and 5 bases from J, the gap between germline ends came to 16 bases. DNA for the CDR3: TGTGCCTGGAGCCCCGGGACCTTGGGTACCGGGGAGCTGTTTTTT. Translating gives CAWSPGTLGTGELFF.